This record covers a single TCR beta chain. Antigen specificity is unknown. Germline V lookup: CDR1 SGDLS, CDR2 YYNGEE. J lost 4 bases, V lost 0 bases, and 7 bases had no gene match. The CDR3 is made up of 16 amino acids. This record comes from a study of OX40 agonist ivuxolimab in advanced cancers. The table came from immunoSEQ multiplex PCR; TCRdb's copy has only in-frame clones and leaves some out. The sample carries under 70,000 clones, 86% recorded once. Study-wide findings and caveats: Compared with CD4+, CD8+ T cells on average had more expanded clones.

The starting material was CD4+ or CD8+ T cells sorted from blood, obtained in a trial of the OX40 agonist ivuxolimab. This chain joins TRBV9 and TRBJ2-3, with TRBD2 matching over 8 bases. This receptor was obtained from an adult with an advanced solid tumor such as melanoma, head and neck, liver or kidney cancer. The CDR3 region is CASSVDDGRASDTQYF. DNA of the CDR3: TGTGCCAGCAGCGTAGACGACGGGAGGGCCTCAGATACGCAGTATTTT.